This T cell receptor beta chain originates from a study of T cell repertoires in cytomegalovirus infection. Regarding the study as a whole: CMV-specific TCR beta clonotypes restricted by HLA-C dominated the ex vivo response.

V lost 3 bases and J 0 bases, leaving 18 bases between the germline ends. This CDR3 comprises 18 residues. CDR1 and CDR2 (germline): SGHTA, FQGNSA. A single record per CDR3 protein comes from TCRdb applying MiXCR to the reads. Of some 350,000 distinct CDR3 sequences listed, 15% to 20% are singletons. For this clonotype: No antigen is known for it.

Sequencing input: PBMCs. The chain joins TRBV7-2 to TRBJ1-3, with D possibly TRBD1 on 5 matching bases. This TCR was sampled from a human donor in good health (CMV status not recorded). Some clones in this sample may be carry-over from other donors' samples. The CDR3 nucleotides read TGTGCCAGCAGCTTGAGGGGCGGGGGAGGAGGCTCTGGAAACACCATATATTTT. Its translation is CASSLRGGGGGSGNTIYF.